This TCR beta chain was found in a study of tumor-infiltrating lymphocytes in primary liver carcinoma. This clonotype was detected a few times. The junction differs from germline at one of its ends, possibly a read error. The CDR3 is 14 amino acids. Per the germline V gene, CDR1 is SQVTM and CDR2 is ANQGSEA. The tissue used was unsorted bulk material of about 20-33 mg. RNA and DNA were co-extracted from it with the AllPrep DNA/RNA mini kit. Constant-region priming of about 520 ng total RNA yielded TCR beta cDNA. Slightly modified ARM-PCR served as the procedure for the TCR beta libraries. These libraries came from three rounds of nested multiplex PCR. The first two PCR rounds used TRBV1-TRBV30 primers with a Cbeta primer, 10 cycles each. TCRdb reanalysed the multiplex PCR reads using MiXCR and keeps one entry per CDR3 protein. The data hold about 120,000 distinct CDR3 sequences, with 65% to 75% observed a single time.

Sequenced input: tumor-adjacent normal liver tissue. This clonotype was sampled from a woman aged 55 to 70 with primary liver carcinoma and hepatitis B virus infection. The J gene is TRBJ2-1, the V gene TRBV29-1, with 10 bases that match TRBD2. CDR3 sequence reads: CSVLAGVTYKEQFF. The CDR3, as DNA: TGTAGCGTTCTAGCGGGAGTAACCTATAAAGAGCAGTTCTTC.